This T cell receptor (beta chain) was recovered during a study of glioma-infiltrating T cells. Whole-study context: WHO grade II oligodendrogliomas or astrocytomas, plus non-recurrent WHO grade IV glioblastomas, were sampled.

TCR alpha and beta CDR3 regions were amplified from RNA using iRepertoire nested multiplex PCR. TCRdb processed the multiplex PCR reads anew with MiXCR; each CDR3 protein has one entry. The table lists approximately 400,000 distinct CDR3 sequences, more than 35% of them singletons, with around 12% in the top ten. V dropped 3 bases and J dropped 2 bases, with 8 bases sitting between them. The germline CDR1 and CDR2 sequences are SEHNR and FQNEAQ (reference sequence). There are 14 residues in the CDR3. General study points: Very few CDR3 sequences were shared between tissue and blood.

With respect to this clonotype: Its antigen is as yet unknown.

The material sequenced was glioma tissue, nonneoplastic brain tissue, or PBMCs (not recorded which). The chain carries TRBV7-9 and TRBJ2-1, with D hard to call. The TCR sequence derives from a human donor with low-grade glioma or glioblastoma, undergoing nonglioma brain surgery, or in good health (not recorded which). The CDR3 sequence is CASSFPRTYNEQFF. The CDR3 nucleotides are TGTGCCAGCAGCTTCCCTAGAACCTACAATGAGCAGTTCTTC.